This T cell receptor beta chain was captured by sequencing in a study of control samples from healthy donors and cancer patients. Between the trimmed V and J ends, which lost 1 base and 7 bases, there was a span of 19 bases. Germline-derived CDR1 and CDR2 are MDHEN and SYDVKM. The CDR3 consists of 16 residues. Profiling relied on immunoSEQ multiplex PCR, and the TCRdb table lists in-frame clones only, not all of them. This sample carries roughly 100,000 clones, about four fifths of them seen once, and the ten largest clones take about 13%. Sample: blood. This TCR was recovered from a woman in her forties or fifties in good health. This rearrangement joins TRBV28 to TRBJ1-2, with D possibly being TRBD1 (6 bases). In DNA form, the CDR3 reads TGTGCCAGCAGTTTATTGTTCGGGGGGCGCGAGGGTGGCTACACCTTC. Translating it yields CASSLLFGGREGGYTF.